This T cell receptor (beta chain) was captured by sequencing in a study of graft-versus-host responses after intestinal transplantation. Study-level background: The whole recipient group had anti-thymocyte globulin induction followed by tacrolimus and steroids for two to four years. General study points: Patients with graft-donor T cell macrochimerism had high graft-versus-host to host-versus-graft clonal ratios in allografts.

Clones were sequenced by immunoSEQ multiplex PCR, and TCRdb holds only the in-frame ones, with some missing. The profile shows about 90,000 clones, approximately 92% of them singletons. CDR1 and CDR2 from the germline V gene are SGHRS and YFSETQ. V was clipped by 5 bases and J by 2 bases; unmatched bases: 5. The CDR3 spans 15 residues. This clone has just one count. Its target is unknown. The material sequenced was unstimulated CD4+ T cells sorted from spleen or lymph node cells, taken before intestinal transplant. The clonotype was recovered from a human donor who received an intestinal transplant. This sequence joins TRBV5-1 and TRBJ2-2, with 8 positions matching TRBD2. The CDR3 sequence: CASRVTSVNTGELFF. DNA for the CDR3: TGCGCCAGCAGAGTGACTAGCGTAAACACCGGGGAGCTGTTTTTT.